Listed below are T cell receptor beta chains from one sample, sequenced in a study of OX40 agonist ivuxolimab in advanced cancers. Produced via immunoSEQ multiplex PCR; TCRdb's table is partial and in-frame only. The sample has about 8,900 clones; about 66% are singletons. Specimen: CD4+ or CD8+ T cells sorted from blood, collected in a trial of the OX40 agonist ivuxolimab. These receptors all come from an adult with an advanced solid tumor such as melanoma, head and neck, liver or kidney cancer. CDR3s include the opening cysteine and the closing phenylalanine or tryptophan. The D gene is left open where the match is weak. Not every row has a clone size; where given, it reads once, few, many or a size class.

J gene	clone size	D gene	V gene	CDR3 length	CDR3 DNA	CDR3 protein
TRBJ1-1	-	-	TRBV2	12	TGTGCCAGCAGTGACGCGGATGTGGAAGCTTTCTTT	CASSDADVEAFF
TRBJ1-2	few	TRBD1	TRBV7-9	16	TGTGCCAGCAGCCCTATAGAGGGGGCAGGGACCTATGGCTACACCTTC	CASSPIEGAGTYGYTF
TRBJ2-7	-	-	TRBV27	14	TGTGCCAGCAGTTCCGCGGACGCGTGGTACGAGCAGTACTTC	CASSSADAWYEQYF
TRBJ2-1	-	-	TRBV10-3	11	TGTGCCATCAGGGATAGCAATGAGCAGTTCTTC	CAIRDSNEQFF
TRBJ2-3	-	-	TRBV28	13	TGTGCCAGCAGTTTATTCCGCACAGATACGCAGTATTTT	CASSLFRTDTQYF
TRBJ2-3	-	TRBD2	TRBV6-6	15	TGTGCCAGCACCCATCTAGCGGGAGCAGCAGATACGCAGTATTTT	CASTHLAGAADTQYF
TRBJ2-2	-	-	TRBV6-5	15	TGTGCCAGCAGTTTCCAGGAAGTTAACACCGGGGAGCTGTTTTTT	CASSFQEVNTGELFF
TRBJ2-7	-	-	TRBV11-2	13	TGTGCCAGCAGCTTAGAGGCGTCTTACGAGCAGTACTTC	CASSLEASYEQYF
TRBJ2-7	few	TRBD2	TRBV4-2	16	TGTGCCAGCAGCCAAGAGGGGACTAGCGGGAGCTACGAGCAGTACTTC	CASSQEGTSGSYEQYF
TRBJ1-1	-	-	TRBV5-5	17	TGTGCCAGCAGCTTGGTCCTTTTAGTGGTTGGGGACACTGAAGCTTTCTTT	CASSLVLLVVGDTEAFF
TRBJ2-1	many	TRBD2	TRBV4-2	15	TGTGCCAGCAGCCAAGGTGCGGGGGACTACAATGAGCAGTTCTTC	CASSQGAGDYNEQFF
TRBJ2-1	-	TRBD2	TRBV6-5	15	TGTGCCAGCAGTTACTTCTCCGGGAGGGGCGATGAGCAGTTCTTC	CASSYFSGRGDEQFF
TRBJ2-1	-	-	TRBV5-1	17	TGCGCCAGCAGCCCCAAGGCTCTTGCGGGGAACTACAATGAGCAGTTCTTC	CASSPKALAGNYNEQFF
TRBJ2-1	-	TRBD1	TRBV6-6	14	TGTGCCAGCAGTTACTCGACAGGGGGCAATGAGCAGTTCTTC	CASSYSTGGNEQFF
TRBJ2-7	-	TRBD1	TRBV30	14	TGTGCCTGGACCAACGGACAGGGTGCCCACGAGCAGTACTTC	CAWTNGQGAHEQYF
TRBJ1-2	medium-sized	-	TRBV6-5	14	TGTGCCAACCCGTGGAGGGGTTGGGTCTATGGCTACACCTTC	CANPWRGWVYGYTF
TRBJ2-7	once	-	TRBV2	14	TGTGCCAGCAGTCAAGGACAGCTAAACTACGAGCAGTACTTC	CASSQGQLNYEQYF
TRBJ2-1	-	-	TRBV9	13	TGTGCCAGCAGCGTAGTTCAAGGGTACGAGCAGTTCTTC	CASSVVQGYEQFF
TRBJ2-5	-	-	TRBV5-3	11	TGTGCCAGAAGCCTCGAACTAACCCAGTACTTC	CARSLELTQYF
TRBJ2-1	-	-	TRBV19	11	TGTGCCAGTAGCAGGGCGGCTGAGCAGTTCTTC	CASSRAAEQFF
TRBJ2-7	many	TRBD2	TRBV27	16	TGTGCCAGCAGTTTATCGGGACTAGCGGTAAATTACGAGCAGTACTTC	CASSLSGLAVNYEQYF
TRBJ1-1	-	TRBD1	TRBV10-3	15	TGTGCCATCAGTGAGCCCGAGAAAGGACAGGGTACAGCTTTCTTT	CAISEPEKGQGTAFF
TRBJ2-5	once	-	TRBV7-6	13	TGTGCCAGCAGTCCGGAGGCTCCGGGGACCCAGTACTTC	CASSPEAPGTQYF
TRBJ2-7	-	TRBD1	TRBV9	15	TGTGCCAGCAGCTCTGGGACAGGCGATTTTTACGAGCAGTACTTC	CASSSGTGDFYEQYF
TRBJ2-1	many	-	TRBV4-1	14	TGCGCCAGCAGCCAAGAACCTAACAACAATGAGCAGTTCTTC	CASSQEPNNNEQFF
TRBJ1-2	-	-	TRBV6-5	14	TGTGCCAGCAGTGAACAGGGCGGCGGGGGTGGCTACACCTTC	CASSEQGGGGGYTF
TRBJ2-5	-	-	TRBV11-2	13	TGTGCCAGCAGCTTAGATTTTCGAGAGACCCAGTACTTC	CASSLDFRETQYF
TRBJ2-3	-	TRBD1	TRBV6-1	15	TGTGCCAGCAGTGGGGGACAGGCCCACACAGATACGCAGTATTTT	CASSGGQAHTDTQYF
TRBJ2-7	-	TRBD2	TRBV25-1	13	TGTGCCAGCACGGGACTAGCGTTATTCGAGCAGTACTTC	CASTGLALFEQYF
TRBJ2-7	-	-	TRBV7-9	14	TGTGCCAGCAGCCCCCGACTTCCCCTCTACGAGCAGTACTTC	CASSPRLPLYEQYF
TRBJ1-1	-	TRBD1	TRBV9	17	TGTGCCAGCAGCGCGCACCGGGACAGGGGGATGAACACTGAAGCTTTCTTT	CASSAHRDRGMNTEAFF
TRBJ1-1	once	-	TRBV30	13	TGTGCCTGGAGTATTACAGGAAACACTGAAGCTTTCTTT	CAWSITGNTEAFF
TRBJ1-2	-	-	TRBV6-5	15	TGTGCCAGCACTTGGGCCGGGGCCAGGGACTATGGCTACACCTTC	CASTWAGARDYGYTF
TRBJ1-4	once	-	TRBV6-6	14	TGTGCCAGCAGTTACTTTGGCAGCGGTGAAAAACTGTTTTTT	CASSYFGSGEKLFF
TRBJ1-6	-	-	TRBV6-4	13	TGTGCCAGCAGTGACTCGACAAATTCACCCCTCCACTTT	CASSDSTNSPLHF
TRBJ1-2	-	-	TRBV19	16	TGTGCCAGTAGTTCCTTCCCGACCCGGGGGGACTATGGCTACACCTTC	CASSSFPTRGDYGYTF
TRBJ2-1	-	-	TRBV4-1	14	TGCGCCAGCAGCCAACCGGGACTTGGTGATGAGCAGTTCTTC	CASSQPGLGDEQFF
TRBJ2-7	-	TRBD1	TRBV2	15	TGTGCCAGCAGACCGGGACAGGGTTTATACTACGAGCAGTACTTC	CASRPGQGLYYEQYF
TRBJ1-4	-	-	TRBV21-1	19	-	CASSKKVGQGAPLSEKLFF
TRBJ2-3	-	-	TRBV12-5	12	TGTGCTAGTGGTTTCCCCGGAGATACGCAGTATTTT	CASGFPGDTQYF
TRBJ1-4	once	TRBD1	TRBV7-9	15	TGTGCCAGCAGCTCCCGACAGGGGGCCGTGGAAAAACTGTTTTTT	CASSSRQGAVEKLFF
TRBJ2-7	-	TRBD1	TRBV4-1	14	TGCGCCAGCACCCAGGGGGACGATAGTTCCGAGCAGTACTTC	CASTQGDDSSEQYF
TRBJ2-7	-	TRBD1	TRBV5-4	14	TGTGCCAGCAGCCGACAGGGATCTACCTACGAGCAGTACTTC	CASSRQGSTYEQYF
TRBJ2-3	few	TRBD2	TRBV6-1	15	TGTGCCAGCAGTGATGGTAGCGGGAGCCCAGATACGCAGTATTTT	CASSDGSGSPDTQYF
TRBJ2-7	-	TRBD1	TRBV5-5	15	TGTGCCAGCAGCAAGGGACAGTCAAGCTCCTACGAGCAGTACTTC	CASSKGQSSSYEQYF
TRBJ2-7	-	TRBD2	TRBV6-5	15	TGTGCCAGCAGGGGGACTTCTAGCGGGACTTACGAGCAGTACTTC	CASRGTSSGTYEQYF
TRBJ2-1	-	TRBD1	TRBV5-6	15	TGTGCCAGCAGCTCCGGGACAGGGCCCTACAATGAGCAGTTCTTC	CASSSGTGPYNEQFF
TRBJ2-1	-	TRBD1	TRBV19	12	TGTGCCAGCGGACAGGGGGCTAGAGAGCAGTTCTTC	CASGQGAREQFF
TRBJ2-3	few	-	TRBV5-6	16	TGTGCCAGCAGCTTGGCCCGGACACCCATCACAGATACGCAGTATTTT	CASSLARTPITDTQYF
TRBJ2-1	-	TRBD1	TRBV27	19	TGTGCCAGCAGTTCCCTAGGGACAGGGGTTAGTCTGTCCTACAATGAGCAGTTCTTC	CASSSLGTGVSLSYNEQFF
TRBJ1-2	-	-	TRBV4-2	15	TGTGCCAGCAGCGTACATACAGGCACTGCCTATGGCTACACCTTC	CASSVHTGTAYGYTF
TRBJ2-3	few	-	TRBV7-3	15	TGTGCCAGCAGCTTAAAGTCGGGTGGCACAGATACGCAGTATTTT	CASSLKSGGTDTQYF
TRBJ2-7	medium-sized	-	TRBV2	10	TGTGCCAGCAGTGGCCTCGAGCAGTACTTC	CASSGLEQYF
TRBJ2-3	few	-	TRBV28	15	TGTGCCAGCAGCATCGACAGCCCGAGCACAGATACGCAGTATTTT	CASSIDSPSTDTQYF